This T cell receptor beta chain was sequenced in a study of shared clonotypes between healthy human individuals. Across the study: CD4 naive and CD4 memory each took three plates per donor, while CD8 naive took two and CD8 memory one. Notes on the study in general: Researchers found naive subsets generally carried larger estimated richness than memory subsets.

Germline CDR1 reads ENHRY; CDR2 reads SYGVKD. With 0 bases removed from V and 1 base from J, the gap between germline ends came to 9 bases. This CDR3 spans 16 amino acids. In regard to this clone: Its antigen remains unidentified.

The run depth of the assay was deep. The protocol was immunoSEQ multiplex PCR, while the TCRdb copy is restricted to in-frame clones and leaves out a portion. The sample contains 2.3 million or so clones, just over 90% of which appear only once. Sequencing was performed on naive CD4+ T cells from PBMCs. Subset described: CD45RA+ positively selected. This chain links TRBV10-3 with TRBJ1-4; D may be TRBD1 (5 bases). The source is a man between 18 and 29 years old in good health. Some clones in this sample may be carry-over from other donors' samples. CDR3 sequence (DNA): TGTGCCATCAGTGAGTCGAGGGGTGTAACTAATGAAAAACTGTTTTTT. It translates to CAISESRGVTNEKLFF.